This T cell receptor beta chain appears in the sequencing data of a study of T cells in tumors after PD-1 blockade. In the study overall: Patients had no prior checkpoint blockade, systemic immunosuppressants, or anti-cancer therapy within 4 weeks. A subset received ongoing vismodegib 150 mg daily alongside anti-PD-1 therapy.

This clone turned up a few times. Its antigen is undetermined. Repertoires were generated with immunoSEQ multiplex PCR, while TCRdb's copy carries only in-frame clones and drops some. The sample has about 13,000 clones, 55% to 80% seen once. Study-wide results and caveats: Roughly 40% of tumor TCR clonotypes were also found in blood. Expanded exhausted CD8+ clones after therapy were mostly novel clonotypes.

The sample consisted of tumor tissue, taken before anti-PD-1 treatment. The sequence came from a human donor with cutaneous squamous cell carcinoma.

Here the CDR3 reads CASSQVAGGDEQYF. CDR3 nucleotides: TGTGCCAGCAGCCAAGTCGCAGGGGGCGACGAGCAGTACTTC. This chain links TRBV4-2 with TRBJ2-7, with TRBD1 matching over 8 bases. V lost 1 base, J lost 5 bases, and 4 bases stayed unmatched. Germline CDR1 and CDR2: LGHNA and YNFKEQ. The CDR3 has 14 amino acids.